These 19 T cell receptor beta chains were all obtained from the same sample, sequenced in a study of T cell changes during pregnancy in multiple sclerosis. Profiling relied on immunoSEQ multiplex PCR, and the TCRdb table lists in-frame clones only, not all of them. The sample has some 70,000 clones; approximately 90% are singletons. The sample here was peripheral blood, taken in the second trimester of pregnancy. The receptors derive from a female donor in good health, enrolled as a control in a pregnancy study.

The chain combines TRBV27 with TRBJ1-5; D gene uncertain. The CDR3 contains 13 residues. V was shortened by 5 bases and J by 6 bases, with 11 bases between the two germline ends. From germline, CDR1 is MNHEY and CDR2 SMNVEV (reference sequence). CDR3 in DNA: TGTGCCAGCAGTCCGGTTAGGAGTCAGCCCCAGCATTTT. Translated, it gives CASSPVRSQPQHF.

This clone occurred once. The chain links TRBV6-6 to TRBJ2-3; 8 bases fit TRBD1. The CDR3 length is 14 residues. Trimming took 5 bases from V and 5 from J; bases not matched to a gene: 6. CDR1 and CDR2 from the germline V gene are MNHNY and SVGAGI (reference sequence). The CDR3 reads CASSPGQGKDTQYF. Written as DNA, the CDR3 is TGTGCCAGCAGTCCCGGACAGGGTAAAGATACGCAGTATTTT.

The chain couples TRBV7-9 to TRBJ2-1; 7 positions agree with TRBD1. Germline loops: CDR1 SEHNR, CDR2 FQNEAQ (reference sequence). CDR3 length: 15 residues. J lost 4 bases, V lost 5 bases, and 8 bases had no gene match. DNA of the CDR3: TGTGCCAGCAGCCCGGGACAGTCTGTTTACAATGAGCAGTTCTTC. It specifies CASSPGQSVYNEQFF.

This clone was seen just once. V usage is TRBV5-5 and J usage is TRBJ1-5, with 7 nucleotides matching TRBD1. In germline, CDR1 is SGHKS, CDR2 YYEKEE (reference sequence). The CDR3 loop spans 16 amino acids. V lost 4 bases, J lost 0 bases, and 7 bases stayed unmatched. The CDR3 spells CASSPRTGISNQPQHF. The CDR3 region has the DNA TGTGCCAGCAGCCCTCGGACAGGAATTAGCAATCAGCCCCAGCATTTT.

This clone was detected a few times. This chain connects TRBV19 to TRBJ2-7; the match to TRBD1 covers 12 bases. This CDR3 contains 16 residues. The germline V gene encodes CDR1 LNHDA and CDR2 SQIVND (reference sequence). The CDR3 nucleotides are TGTGGAGTCCTAGGGACAGGGGGCTTGCTGTCGGACGAGCAGTACTTC. Translating it yields CGVLGTGGLLSDEQYF.

This sequence joins TRBV7-2 and TRBJ2-7, with 11 bases lining up with TRBD1. V lost 5 bases, J lost 2 bases, and 11 bases stayed unmatched. This CDR3 has 17 amino acids. Germline V gene data show CDR1 as SGHTA and CDR2 as FQGNSA. The CDR3 reads CASSIRQPGQGAYEQYF. The CDR3 region has the DNA TGTGCCAGCAGCATCCGACAACCGGGACAGGGGGCCTACGAGCAGTACTTC.

In regard to this clone: One end of the junction is discordant with germline, which a read error may explain. In nucleotides, the CDR3 is TGTGCCACCAGCTTTGGACTAGCGGGGGGAGGTACGCAGTATTTT. Protein: CATSFGLAGGGTQYF. The V and J genes are TRBV5-8 and TRBJ2-3; 14 bases are a match to TRBD2. From germline, CDR1 is SGHTS and CDR2 YDEGEE. The length of the CDR3 is 15 residues.

With respect to this clone: This CDR3 is also generated by other DNA sequences in the sample. This chain connects TRBV7-9 to TRBJ1-1; D remains ambiguous. CDR1 and CDR2 (germline): SEHNR, FQNEAQ (reference sequence). The CDR3 contains 12 residues. V was trimmed by 5 bases and J by 4 bases, leaving 8 bases between them. The CDR3 reads CASSPGGTEAFF. CDR3 nucleotide sequence: TGTGCCAGCAGCCCGGGTGGCACTGAAGCTTTCTTT.

The rearrangement joins TRBV2 to TRBJ1-2; 8 bases agree with TRBD1. The germline V gene has CDR1 SNHLY and CDR2 FYNNEI. V trimming: 4 bases; J trimming: 0 bases; junction bases outside the gene matches: 10. The CDR3 totals 17 residues. The CDR3 spells CASSAGTGSKANYGYTF. For the CDR3, the DNA is TGTGCCAGCAGTGCGGGGACAGGATCGAAAGCTAACTATGGCTACACCTTC.

This sequence joins TRBV29-1 and TRBJ1-1; D uncertain. Deletions cut 5 bases from V and 7 bases from J, with 11 bases between. The germline V gene has CDR1 SQVTM and CDR2 ANQGSEA. The length of the CDR3 is 11 residues. The CDR3: CSVQNNLEAFF. The CDR3 coding sequence is TGCAGCGTTCAAAACAACCTTGAAGCTTTCTTT. Full variable domain (outside the CDR3, taken from reference TRBV29-1 and TRBJ1-1): SAVISQKPSRDICQRGTSLTIQCQVDSQVTMMFWYRQQPGQSLTLIATANQGSEATYESGFVIDKFPISRPNLTFSTLTVSNMSPEDSSIYLCSVQNNLEAFFGQGTRLTVV.

The V call is TRBV5-6, the J call TRBJ1-1, with 7 nucleotides matching TRBD1. Germline CDR1 is SGHDT and CDR2 is YYEEEE. The junction had 6 bases not matched to a gene; V was cut back by 3 bases and J by 7 bases. The CDR3 totals 13 residues. This CDR3 is CASSSYRDSEAFF. CDR3 sequence (DNA): TGTGCCAGCAGCTCGTACCGGGACAGTGAAGCTTTCTTT.

J is TRBJ1-5 and V is TRBV7-9, with D possibly matching TRBD1 (6 bases). The V end was cut by 5 bases, the J end by 7 bases, with 18 bases between. Looked up from germline, CDR1 is SEHNR and CDR2 is FQNEAQ (reference sequence). The CDR3 has 15 residues. The CDR3 region is CASSQDRGRGQPQHF. The CDR3 region has the DNA TGTGCCAGCAGCCAGGATCGGGGAAGGGGGCAGCCCCAGCATTTT.

V and J are TRBV2 and TRBJ2-7; TRBD2 agrees at 11 bases. Trimming removed 4 bases from V and 4 bases from J; junction bases left unmatched: 3. Germline loops: CDR1 SNHLY, CDR2 FYNNEI. CDR3 length: 14 residues. The CDR3 nucleotides read TGTGCCAGCAGTGTTGGACTAGCGGGTTACGAGCAGTACTTC. As protein: CASSVGLAGYEQYF. The whole variable domain, filled in from reference TRBV2 and TRBJ2-7, reads EPEVTQTPSHQVTQMGQEVILRCVPISNHLYFYWYRQILGQKVEFLVSFYNNEISEKSEIFDDQFSVERPDGSNFTLKIRSTKLEDSAMYFCASSVGLAGYEQYFGPGTRLTVT.

The genes are TRBV29-1 and TRBJ1-1; D not certain. The CDR3 covers 11 residues. Germline V gene sequence: CDR1 SQVTM, CDR2 ANQGSEA. Trimming shortened V by 4 bases and J by 2 bases, and 5 bases separated the two germline ends. For the CDR3, the DNA is TGCAGCGTTGTCCCAAACACTGAAGCTTTCTTT. This translates into CSVVPNTEAFF.

The J gene is TRBJ2-7, the V gene TRBV2; no clear D gene. Per the germline V gene, CDR1 is SNHLY and CDR2 is FYNNEI. The CDR3 runs to 14 residues. Trimming left V 3 bases short and J 4 bases short, with 13 bases between. CDR3 loop: CASSDSGLLYEQYF. CDR3 nucleotides: TGTGCCAGCAGTGATTCAGGATTACTTTACGAGCAGTACTTC.

V usage is TRBV18 and J usage is TRBJ2-7; 7 positions agree with TRBD1. With V trimmed by 2 bases and J by 1 base, 5 bases remained unmatched. Germline lookup yields CDR1 KGHSH and CDR2 LQKENI. The CDR3 spans 15 residues. CDR3 nucleotide sequence: TGTGCCAGCTCACCAAGGGACAGCGTATCCTACGAGCAGTACTTC. Translated: CASSPRDSVSYEQYF.

This chain joins TRBV11-1 and TRBJ2-7; a possible D gene is TRBD1 (6 bases). The CDR3 spans 16 residues. Between the trimmed V and J ends, which lost 0 bases and 2 bases, there was a span of 14 bases. Germline-derived CDR1 and CDR2 are SGHAT and FQDESV (reference sequence). The CDR3 coding sequence is TGTGCCAGCAGCTTAGCGGGCACAGGGATCCCCTACGAGCAGTACTTC. Amino acids: CASSLAGTGIPYEQYF.

The genes are TRBV6-1 and TRBJ1-2; 9 bases agree with TRBD1. CDR1 and CDR2 from the germline V gene are MNHNS and SASEGT. J was trimmed by 4 bases and V by 8 bases; bases with no gene match: 8. CDR3 length: 14 residues. The CDR3 here is CASPSPDRGYGYTF. CDR3 nucleotides: TGTGCCAGCCCTTCCCCGGACAGGGGCTATGGCTACACCTTC.

The chain is built from TRBV19 and TRBJ2-4; 7 bases agree with TRBD2. V lost 7 bases to trimming and J lost 5 bases; unmatched junction nucleotides: 5. From germline, CDR1 is LNHDA and CDR2 SQIVND (reference sequence). The CDR3 spans 13 residues. CDR3 bases: TGTGCCAGTATGGCGGGGGACCAAAACATTCAGTACTTC. It encodes CASMAGDQNIQYF.